This TCR beta chain comes out of a study of molecular identifiers for immune sequencing clone quantification. With V trimmed by 4 bases and J by 0 bases, 11 bases remained unmatched. Germline V lookup: CDR1 SGHRS, CDR2 YFSETQ. The CDR3 length is 17 residues. Points on this clonotype: Its target is unknown. With a much larger clone just one base away, this may be a read error.

TCRdb called the PCR reads again in MiXCR, with one record for every CDR3 protein. This sample yields around 65,000 distinct CDR3 sequences, of which around a sixth are seen a single time; less than 2% belongs to the top ten. Study outcomes and limitations: In naive cells, clones above 20 RNA copies held under 1% of molecules, whereas in effector cells they held over 99%.

The chain links TRBV5-1 to TRBJ1-1, with 8 bases lining up with TRBD1. The clonotype comes from a human donor in good health. Some libraries in this study had Jurkat cell RNA spiked in. The specimen was naive CD8+ T cells from blood, with Jurkat cell RNA spiked in. Indicated subset: FACS-sorted CD8+CD4-CCR7+CD45RA+ naive T cells. CDR3 residues: CASSPLGQGTVNTEAFF. The DNA for the CDR3 is TGCGCCAGCAGCCCTCTCGGACAGGGCACTGTGAACACTGAAGCTTTCTTT.